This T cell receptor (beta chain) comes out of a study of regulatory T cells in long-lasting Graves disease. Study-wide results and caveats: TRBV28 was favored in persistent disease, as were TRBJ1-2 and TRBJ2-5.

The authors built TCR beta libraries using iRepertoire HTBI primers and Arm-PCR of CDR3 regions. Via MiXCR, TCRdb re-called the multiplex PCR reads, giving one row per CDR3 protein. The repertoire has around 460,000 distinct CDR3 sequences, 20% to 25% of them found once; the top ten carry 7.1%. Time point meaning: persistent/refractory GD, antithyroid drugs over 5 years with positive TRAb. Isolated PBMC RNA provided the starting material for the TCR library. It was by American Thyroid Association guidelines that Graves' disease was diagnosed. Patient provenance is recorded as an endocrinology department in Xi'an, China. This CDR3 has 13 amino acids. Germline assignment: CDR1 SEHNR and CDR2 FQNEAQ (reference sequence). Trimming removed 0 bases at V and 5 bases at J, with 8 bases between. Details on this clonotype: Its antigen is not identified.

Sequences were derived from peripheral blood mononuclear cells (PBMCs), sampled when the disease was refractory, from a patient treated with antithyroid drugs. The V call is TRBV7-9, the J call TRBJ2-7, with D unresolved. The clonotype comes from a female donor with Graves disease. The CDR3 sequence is CASSLAPWDEQYF. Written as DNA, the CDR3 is TGTGCCAGCAGCTTAGCGCCTTGGGACGAGCAGTACTTC.